This TCR beta chain came from a study of T-cell memory formation after mild COVID-19. This CDR3 region has 13 residues. Germline CDR1 reads SGHTA; CDR2 reads FQGTGA. Trimming removed 5 bases from V and 5 bases from J, with 12 bases in between. Researchers used 5'RACE with constant-segment primers to make TCR alpha and TCR beta cDNA libraries that carry sample barcodes and UMIs. TCRdb re-called the 5' RACE reads through MiXCR, storing one row per CDR3 protein. The sample consists of around 100,000 distinct CDR3 sequences, 22% of them appearing once. Study-level points and caveats: Among CD4+ contracting clones, most were CM and EM, and CD8+ ones EMRA. Pre-infection memory showed some responding clones, and this suggested that cross-reactive memory joined.

Concerning this clonotype: Its antigen remains unidentified.

This receptor was taken from a man younger than 35 who had mild COVID-19 (a few samples of this study predate the infection). Cell type and time point are not known. Sequencing input: PBMCs or a T cell subset sorted from them (not recorded which). This chain uses TRBV7-3 with TRBJ1-2; unclear D gene. CDR3 bases: TGTGCCAGCAGCCCTGGGTTTCAGTATGGCTACACCTTC. It translates to CASSPGFQYGYTF.